These 13 T cell receptor beta chains share one sample of origin, sequenced in a study of cytomegalovirus exposure and HLA in healthy donors. Method: immunoSEQ multiplex PCR; TCRdb's copy keeps in-frame clones and lacks some. The sample includes 150,000 to 200,000 clones, roughly nine tenths of them seen just once. What was sequenced was PBMCs. Receptors were obtained from a woman between 18 and 30 years old in good health and CMV-seropositive.

The chain carries TRBV6-6 and TRBJ2-5; D unclear. Germline-derived CDR1 and CDR2 are MNHNY and SVGAGI (reference sequence). V lost 0 bases, J lost 5 bases, and 7 bases lay in between. This CDR3 has 13 amino acids. CDR3 in amino acids: CASSYSLRETQYF. The CDR3 DNA is TGTGCCAGCAGTTACTCGTTGCGGGAGACCCAGTACTTC.

This clone was recorded only once. The chain has TRBV30 and TRBJ1-5; possible D gene TRBD1, 5 bases. The germline CDR1 and CDR2 sequences are GTSNPN and SVGIG (reference sequence). CDR3 length: 13 amino acids. V was pared by 2 bases and J by 9 bases, with 14 bases between. The CDR3 nucleotides read TGTGCCTGGAGTAAGGGCGGACAAACGCCCCAGCATTTT. Protein: CAWSKGGQTPQHF.

V and J are TRBV4-1 and TRBJ2-7; D is perhaps TRBD2 (5 bases). The CDR3 runs 17 residues. Germline V CDR1 and CDR2: MGHRA, YSYEKL. The V gene lost 1 base and the J gene lost 5 bases, with 21 bases spanning the gap. CDR3 residues: CASSQVFRDKLLDEQYF. CDR3 bases: TGCGCCAGCAGCCAAGTATTCCGGGATAAGCTCCTCGACGAGCAGTACTTC.

The rearrangement links TRBV5-1 to TRBJ2-2, with a weak D call TRBD2 (5 bases). The germline CDR1 and CDR2 sequences are SGHRS and YFSETQ. The length of the CDR3 is 14 residues. V was shortened by 3 bases and J by 0 bases, with 6 bases between the two germline ends. The CDR3 nucleotides are TGCGCCAGCAGCTCCGGGGCGAACACCGGGGAGCTGTTTTTT. This sequence encodes CASSSGANTGELFF.

This sequence joins TRBV6-5 and TRBJ1-6; 9 bases match TRBD1. Germline CDR1 MNHEY, CDR2 SVGAGI. The CDR3 consists of 16 residues. V gave up 4 bases and J gave up 11 bases; unmatched junction bases: 12. The CDR3: CASSSGPGQGPPPLHF. The CDR3 nucleotides read TGTGCCAGCAGTTCGGGACCGGGACAGGGTCCACCACCCCTCCACTTT.

V and J are TRBV5-6 and TRBJ2-3; D not certain. The V end was cut by 0 bases, the J end by 6 bases, with 5 bases between. The CDR3 sequence is 12 residues long. The germline V gene encodes CDR1 SGHDT and CDR2 YYEEEE. CDR3 loop: CASSLDGDTQYF. The CDR3 DNA reads as TGTGCCAGCAGCTTGGACGGGGATACGCAGTATTTT.

The chain couples TRBV5-1 to TRBJ2-2; TRBD1 is a possible D gene (5 bases). Trimming stripped 7 bases from V and 3 bases from J, with 16 bases between. The CDR3 covers 15 residues. Germline CDR1 SGHRS, CDR2 YFSETQ. CDR3 in DNA: TGCGCCAGCGATGTAACAGGATTGGACACCGGGGAGCTGTTTTTT. This sequence encodes CASDVTGLDTGELFF.

This clone was seen just once. The rearrangement joins TRBV5-1 to TRBJ1-1; possible D gene TRBD1, 5 bases. The V end was cut by 4 bases, the J end by 6 bases, with 16 bases between. The CDR3 loop spans 14 amino acids. Germline CDR1 is SGHRS and CDR2 is YFSETQ. Written as DNA, the CDR3 is TGCGCCAGCAGCGGGTCCCAGGGTCGAGCTGAAGCTTTCTTT. Protein sequence: CASSGSQGRAEAFF.

The rearrangement joins TRBV27 to TRBJ2-7; D call uncertain. CDR1 and CDR2 (germline): MNHEY, SMNVEV (reference sequence). This CDR3 has 17 amino acids. V lost 0 bases and J lost 4, with 19 bases in between. The chain's CDR3 is CASSLSHGFQIEYEQYF. The CDR3 DNA follows: TGTGCCAGCAGTTTATCGCACGGGTTCCAGATAGAGTACGAGCAGTACTTC.

V usage is TRBV5-1 and J usage is TRBJ1-2, with TRBD1 matching 7 bases. V lost 4 bases, J lost 4 bases, and 7 bases stayed unmatched. This CDR3 is 14 amino acids long. Germline CDR1 and CDR2: SGHRS and YFSETQ. CDR3 bases: TGCGCCAGCAGCCCCTCAGGGGGAAGCTATGGCTACACCTTC. This translates into CASSPSGGSYGYTF. Variable domain in full (rest from reference TRBV5-1 and TRBJ1-2): KAGVTQTPRYLIKTRGQQVTLSCSPISGHRSVSWYQQTPGQGLQFLFEYFSETQRNKGNFPGRFSGRQFSNSRSEMNVSTLELGDSALYLCASSPSGGSYGYTFGSGTRLTVV.

The CDR3 nucleotides read TGTGCCAGCAGGAAACAGGGGTCCCTCAACAATGAGCAGTTCTTC. It encodes CASRKQGSLNNEQFF. The V and J genes are TRBV6-1 and TRBJ2-1, with TRBD1 identical over 7 bases. This CDR3 spans 15 amino acids. Unmatched junction bases numbered 10, after V lost 6 bases and J lost 5 bases. Germline CDR1 MNHNS, CDR2 SASEGT.

The chain carries TRBV7-8 and TRBJ2-7, with no clear D. CDR3 length equals 12 residues. Germline V gives CDR1 SGHVS, CDR2 FQNEAQ. Trimming removed 2 bases at V and 5 bases at J, with 7 bases between. The CDR3 protein is CASSLLFHEQYF. CDR3 DNA sequence: TGTGCCAGCAGCTTACTATTTCACGAGCAGTACTTC.

The V call is TRBV21-1, the J call TRBJ2-7; TRBD2 is the table's D call, not checked against the DNA. TRBV21-1 is shown as a pseudogene. The CDR3 extends over 16 amino acids. DNA of the CDR3: TGTGCCAGCAGCAATCCTACTAGCGGGGTCTCCTACGAGCAGTACTTC. Protein sequence: CASSNPTSGVSYEQYF.